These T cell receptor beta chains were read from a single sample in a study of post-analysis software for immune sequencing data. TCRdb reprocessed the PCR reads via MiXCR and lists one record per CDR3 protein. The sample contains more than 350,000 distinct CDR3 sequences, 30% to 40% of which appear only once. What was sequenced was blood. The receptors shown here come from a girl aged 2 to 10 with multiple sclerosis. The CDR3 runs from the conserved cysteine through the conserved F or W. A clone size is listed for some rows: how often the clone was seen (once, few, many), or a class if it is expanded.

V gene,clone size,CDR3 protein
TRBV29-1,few,CSVRSSSGETQYF
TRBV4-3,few,CASSQTTQGARYIQYF
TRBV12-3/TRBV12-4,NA,CASIPGVGEEAQYF
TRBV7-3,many,CASSPGQGIPYSNQPQHF
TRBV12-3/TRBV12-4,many,CASRETSLETQYF
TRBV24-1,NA,CATSDSYGETQYF
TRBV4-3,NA,CASSLGTGDSPPHF
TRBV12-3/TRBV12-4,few,CASSYRDGSYGYTF
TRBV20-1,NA,CSAQRTSGEQYF
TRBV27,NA,CASSLPTSGGSEQYF
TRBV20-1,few,CSARVPARQDIQETQYF
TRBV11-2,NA,CASSLGGKKGQGIDSNQPQHF
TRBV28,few,CASIDRFKETQYF
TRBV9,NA,CASSVAQPTDEQYF
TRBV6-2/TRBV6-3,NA,CASSYPRGRSTGELFF
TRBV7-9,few,CASSPRDTNYGYTF
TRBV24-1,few,CATSLTGGSSSDTQYF
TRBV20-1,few,CSAIRGAYNEQFF
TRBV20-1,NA,CSARDGTGRDEQFF
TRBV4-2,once,CASSQEGGGKNEKLFF
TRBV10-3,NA,CAIMSGQNTGELFF
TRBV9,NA,CASALPLDRPSSYNEQFF
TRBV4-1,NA,CASSQAGEPYNEQFF